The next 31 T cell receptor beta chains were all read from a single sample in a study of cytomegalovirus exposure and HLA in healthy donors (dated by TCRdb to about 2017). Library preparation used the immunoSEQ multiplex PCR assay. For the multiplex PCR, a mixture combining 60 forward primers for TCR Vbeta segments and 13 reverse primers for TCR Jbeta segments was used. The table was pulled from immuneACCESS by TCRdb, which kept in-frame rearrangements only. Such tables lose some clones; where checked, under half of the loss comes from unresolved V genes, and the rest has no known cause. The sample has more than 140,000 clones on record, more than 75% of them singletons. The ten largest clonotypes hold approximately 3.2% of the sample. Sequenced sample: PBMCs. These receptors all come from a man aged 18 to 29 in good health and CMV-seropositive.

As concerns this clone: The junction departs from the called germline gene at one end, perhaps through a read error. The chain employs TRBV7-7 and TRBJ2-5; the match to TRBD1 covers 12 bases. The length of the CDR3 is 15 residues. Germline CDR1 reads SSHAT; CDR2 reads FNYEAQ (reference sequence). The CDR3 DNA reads TGTGCTAGCAGCCGCGGGACAGGGGGCGTAGAGACCCAGTACTTC. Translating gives CASSRGTGGVETQYF. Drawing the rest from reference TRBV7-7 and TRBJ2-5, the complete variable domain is GAGVSQSPRYKVTKRGQDVTLRCDPISSHATLYWYQQALGQGPEFLTYFNYEAQPDKSGLPSDRFSAERPEGSISTLTIQRTEQRDSAMYRCASSRGTGGVETQYFGPGTRLLVL.

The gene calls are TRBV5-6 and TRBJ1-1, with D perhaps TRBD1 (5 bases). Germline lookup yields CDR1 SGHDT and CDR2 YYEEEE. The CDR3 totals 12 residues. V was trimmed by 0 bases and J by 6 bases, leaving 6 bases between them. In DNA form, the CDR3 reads TGTGCCAGCAGCTTGGGGGGCCCTGAAGCTTTCTTT. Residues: CASSLGGPEAFF.

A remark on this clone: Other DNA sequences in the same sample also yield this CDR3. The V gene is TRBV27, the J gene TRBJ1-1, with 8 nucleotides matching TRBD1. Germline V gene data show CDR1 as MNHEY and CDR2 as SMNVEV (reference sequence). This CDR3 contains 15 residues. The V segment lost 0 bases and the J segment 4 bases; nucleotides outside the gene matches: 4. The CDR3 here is CASSLSAGGVTEAFF. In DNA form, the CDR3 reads TGTGCCAGCAGTTTATCTGCAGGGGGCGTCACTGAAGCTTTCTTT.

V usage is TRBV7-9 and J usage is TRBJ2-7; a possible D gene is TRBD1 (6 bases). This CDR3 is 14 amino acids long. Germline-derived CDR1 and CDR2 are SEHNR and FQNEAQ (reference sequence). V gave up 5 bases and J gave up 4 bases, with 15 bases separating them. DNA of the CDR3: TGTGCCAGCAGCCCGGACAGACCCATGTACGAGCAGTACTTC. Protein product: CASSPDRPMYEQYF.

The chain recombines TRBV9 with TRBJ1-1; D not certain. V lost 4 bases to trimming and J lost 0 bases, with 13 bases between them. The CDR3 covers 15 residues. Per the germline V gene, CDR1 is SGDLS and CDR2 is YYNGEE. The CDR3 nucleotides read TGTGCCAGCAGCCCCGGGGTGCCGATGAACACTGAAGCTTTCTTT. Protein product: CASSPGVPMNTEAFF.

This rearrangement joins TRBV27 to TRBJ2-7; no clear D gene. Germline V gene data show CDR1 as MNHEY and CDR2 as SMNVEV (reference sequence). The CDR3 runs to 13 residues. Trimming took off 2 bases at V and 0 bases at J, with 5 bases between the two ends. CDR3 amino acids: CASSLMSSYEQYF. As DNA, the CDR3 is TGTGCCAGCAGTTTAATGAGCTCCTACGAGCAGTACTTC.

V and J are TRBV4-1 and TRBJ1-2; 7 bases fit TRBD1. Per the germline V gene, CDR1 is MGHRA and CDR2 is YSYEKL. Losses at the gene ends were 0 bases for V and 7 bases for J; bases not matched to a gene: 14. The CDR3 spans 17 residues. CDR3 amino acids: CASSQEALTGRSGGYTF. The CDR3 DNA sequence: TGCGCCAGCAGCCAAGAGGCCTTGACAGGGCGTTCCGGTGGCTACACCTTC.

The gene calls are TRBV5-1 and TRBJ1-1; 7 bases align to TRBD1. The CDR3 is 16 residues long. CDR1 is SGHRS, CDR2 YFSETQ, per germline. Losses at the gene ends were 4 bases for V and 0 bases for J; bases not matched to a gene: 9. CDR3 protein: CASSLGRGSMNTEAFF. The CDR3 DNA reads TGCGCCAGCAGCCTGGGCAGGGGGTCAATGAACACTGAAGCTTTCTTT.

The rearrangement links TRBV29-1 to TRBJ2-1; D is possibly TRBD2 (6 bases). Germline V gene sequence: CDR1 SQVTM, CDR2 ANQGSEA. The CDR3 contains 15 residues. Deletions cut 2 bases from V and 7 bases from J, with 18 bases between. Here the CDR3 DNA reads TGCAGCGTTGAACAGGGTAAGGTTGGGAGGAATGAGCAGTTCTTC. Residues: CSVEQGKVGRNEQFF.

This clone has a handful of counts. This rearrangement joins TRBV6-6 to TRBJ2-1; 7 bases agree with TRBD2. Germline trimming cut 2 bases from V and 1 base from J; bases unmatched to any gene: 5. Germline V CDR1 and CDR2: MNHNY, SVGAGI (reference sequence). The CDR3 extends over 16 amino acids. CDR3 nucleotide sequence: TGTGCCAGCAGTTACGCTCGGCGGGAGTCCTACAATGAGCAGTTCTTC. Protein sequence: CASSYARRESYNEQFF.

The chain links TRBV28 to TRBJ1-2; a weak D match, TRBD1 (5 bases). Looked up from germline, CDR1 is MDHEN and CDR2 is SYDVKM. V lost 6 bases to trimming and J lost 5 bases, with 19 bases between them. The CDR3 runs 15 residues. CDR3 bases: TGTGCCAGCAGCCCTGGGGACGGGAGTAATTATGGCTACACCTTC. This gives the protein CASSPGDGSNYGYTF.

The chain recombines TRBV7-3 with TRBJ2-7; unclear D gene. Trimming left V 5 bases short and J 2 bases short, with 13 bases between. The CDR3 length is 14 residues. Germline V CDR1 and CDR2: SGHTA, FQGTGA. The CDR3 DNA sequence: TGTGCCAGCAGCCCCCTGGATGGGCCCTACGAGCAGTACTTC. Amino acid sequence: CASSPLDGPYEQYF.

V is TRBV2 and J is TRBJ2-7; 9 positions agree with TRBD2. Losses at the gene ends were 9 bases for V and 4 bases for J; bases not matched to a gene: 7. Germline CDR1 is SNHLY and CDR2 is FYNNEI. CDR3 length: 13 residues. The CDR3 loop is CASNSGSGYEQYF. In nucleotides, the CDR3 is TGTGCCAGTAATAGCGGGAGTGGATACGAGCAGTACTTC.

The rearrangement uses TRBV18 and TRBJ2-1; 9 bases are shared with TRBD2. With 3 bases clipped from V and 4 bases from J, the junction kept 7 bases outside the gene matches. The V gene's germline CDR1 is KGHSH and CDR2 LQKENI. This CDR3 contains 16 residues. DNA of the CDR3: TGTGCCAGCTCACCGTGGACTAGCGAGATATACAATGAGCAGTTCTTC. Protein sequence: CASSPWTSEIYNEQFF.

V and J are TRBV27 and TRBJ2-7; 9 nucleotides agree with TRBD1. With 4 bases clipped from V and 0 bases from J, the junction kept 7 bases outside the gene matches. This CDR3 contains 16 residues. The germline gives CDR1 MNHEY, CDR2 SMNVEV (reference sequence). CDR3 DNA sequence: TGTGCCAGCAGTTCCTTCCCGGGACAGGGCTCCTACGAGCAGTACTTC. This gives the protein CASSSFPGQGSYEQYF.

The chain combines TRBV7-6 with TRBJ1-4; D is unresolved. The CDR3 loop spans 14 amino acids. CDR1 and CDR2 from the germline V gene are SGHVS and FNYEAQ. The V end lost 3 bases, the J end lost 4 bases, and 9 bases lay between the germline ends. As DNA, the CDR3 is TGTGCCAGCAGCTTCGTTGGCAATAATGAAAAACTGTTTTTT. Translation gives CASSFVGNNEKLFF.

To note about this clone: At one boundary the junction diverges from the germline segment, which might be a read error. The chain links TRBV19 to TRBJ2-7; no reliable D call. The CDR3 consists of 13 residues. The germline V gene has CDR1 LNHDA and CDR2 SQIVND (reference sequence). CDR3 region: CASSIIGSSEQYF. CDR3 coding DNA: TGTGCCAGTAGTATAATCGGGTCCTCCGAGCAGTACTTC.

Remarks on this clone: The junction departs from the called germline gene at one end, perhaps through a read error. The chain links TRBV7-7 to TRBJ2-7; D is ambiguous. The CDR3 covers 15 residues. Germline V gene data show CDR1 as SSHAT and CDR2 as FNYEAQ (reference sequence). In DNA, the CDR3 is TGTGCTAGCAGCTCTACTTTCGGAGAGTTGGATGAGCAGTACTTC. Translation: CASSSTFGELDEQYF.

In nucleotides, the CDR3 is TGTGCCAGCAGTATCCGGGACAGAGACGCGACGGCCCAGCATTTT. Amino acids: CASSIRDRDATAQHF. The chain combines TRBV28 with TRBJ1-5; 7 bases fit TRBD1. Looked up from germline, CDR1 is MDHEN and CDR2 is SYDVKM. CDR3 length equals 15 residues. The trim removed 5 bases at V and 11 bases at J, leaving 15 bases unmatched.

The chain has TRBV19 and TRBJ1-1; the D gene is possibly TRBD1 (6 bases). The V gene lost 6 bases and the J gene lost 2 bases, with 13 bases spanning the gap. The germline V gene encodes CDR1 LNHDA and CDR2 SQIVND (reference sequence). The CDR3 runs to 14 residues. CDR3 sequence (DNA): TGTGCCAGTAGCCTGACAGGAGAAAACACTGAAGCTTTCTTT. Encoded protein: CASSLTGENTEAFF.

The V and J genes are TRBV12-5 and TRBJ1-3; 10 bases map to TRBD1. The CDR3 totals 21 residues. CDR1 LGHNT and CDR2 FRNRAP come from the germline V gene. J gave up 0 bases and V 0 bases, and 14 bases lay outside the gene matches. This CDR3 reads CASGLVIGREGTGDSGNTIYF. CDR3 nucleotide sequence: TGTGCTAGTGGTTTGGTAATTGGAAGGGAGGGGACAGGGGACTCTGGAAACACCATATATTTT. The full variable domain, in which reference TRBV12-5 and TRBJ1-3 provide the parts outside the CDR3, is DARVTQTPRHKVTEMGQEVTMRCQPILGHNTVFWYRQTMMQGLELLAYFRNRAPLDDSGMPKDRFSAEMPDATLATLKIQPSEPRDSAVYFCASGLVIGREGTGDSGNTIYFGEGSWLTVV.

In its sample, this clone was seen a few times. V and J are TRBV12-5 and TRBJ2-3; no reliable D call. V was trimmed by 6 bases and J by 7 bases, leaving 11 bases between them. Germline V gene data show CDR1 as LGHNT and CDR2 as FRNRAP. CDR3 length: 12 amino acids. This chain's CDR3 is CASGAPPYTQYF. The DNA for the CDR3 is TGTGCTAGTGGGGCCCCACCTTATACGCAGTATTTT.

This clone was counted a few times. CDR3 sequence: CASSQISGGEQYF. In DNA, the CDR3 is TGTGCCAGCAGCCAGATTAGCGGAGGCGAGCAGTACTTC. The rearrangement uses TRBV14 and TRBJ2-7, with D possibly being TRBD2 (6 bases). The CDR3 is 13 residues long. CDR1 and CDR2 from the germline V gene are SGHDN and FVKESK. Deletions cut 3 bases from V and 6 bases from J, with 12 bases between.

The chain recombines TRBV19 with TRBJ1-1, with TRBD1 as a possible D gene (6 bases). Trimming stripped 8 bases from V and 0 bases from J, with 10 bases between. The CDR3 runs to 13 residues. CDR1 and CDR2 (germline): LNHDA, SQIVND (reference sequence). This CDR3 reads CASLQGMNTEAFF. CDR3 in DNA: TGTGCCAGTTTACAGGGCATGAACACTGAAGCTTTCTTT.

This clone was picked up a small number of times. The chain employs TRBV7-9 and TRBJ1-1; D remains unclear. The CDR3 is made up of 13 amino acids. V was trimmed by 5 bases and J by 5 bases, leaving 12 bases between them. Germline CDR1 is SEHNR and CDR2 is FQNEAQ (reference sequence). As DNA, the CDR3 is TGTGCCAGCAGCCAAGTCGGAGGGACTGAAGCTTTCTTT. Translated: CASSQVGGTEAFF.

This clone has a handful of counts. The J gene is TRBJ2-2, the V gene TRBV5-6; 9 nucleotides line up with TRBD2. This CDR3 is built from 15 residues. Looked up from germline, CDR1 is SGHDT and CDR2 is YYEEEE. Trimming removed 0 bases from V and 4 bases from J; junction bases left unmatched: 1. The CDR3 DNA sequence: TGTGCCAGCAGCTTGGTGCGGGAGGGCACCGGGGAGCTGTTTTTT. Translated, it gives CASSLVREGTGELFF.

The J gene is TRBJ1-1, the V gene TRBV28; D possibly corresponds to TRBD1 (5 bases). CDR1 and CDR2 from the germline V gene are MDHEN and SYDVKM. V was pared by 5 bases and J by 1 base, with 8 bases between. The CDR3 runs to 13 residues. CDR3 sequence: CASSLTGNTEAFF. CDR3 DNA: TGTGCCAGCAGTCTCACAGGGAACACTGAAGCTTTCTTT.

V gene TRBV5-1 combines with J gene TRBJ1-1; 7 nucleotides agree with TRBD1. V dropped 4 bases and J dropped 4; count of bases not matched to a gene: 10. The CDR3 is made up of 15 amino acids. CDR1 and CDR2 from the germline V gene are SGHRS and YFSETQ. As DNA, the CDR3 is TGCGCCAGCAGCCTCCTCACAGGGGAAGTCACTGAAGCTTTCTTT. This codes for CASSLLTGEVTEAFF. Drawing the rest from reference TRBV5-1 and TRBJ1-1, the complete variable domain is KAGVTQTPRYLIKTRGQQVTLSCSPISGHRSVSWYQQTPGQGLQFLFEYFSETQRNKGNFPGRFSGRQFSNSRSEMNVSTLELGDSALYLCASSLLTGEVTEAFFGQGTRLTVV.

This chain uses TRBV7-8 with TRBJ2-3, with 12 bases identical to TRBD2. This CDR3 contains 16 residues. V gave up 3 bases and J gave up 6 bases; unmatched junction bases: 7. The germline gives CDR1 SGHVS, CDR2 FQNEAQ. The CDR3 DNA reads TGTGCCAGCAGCTTTTCTAGCGGGAGGGATTCGGATACGCAGTATTTT. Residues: CASSFSSGRDSDTQYF.

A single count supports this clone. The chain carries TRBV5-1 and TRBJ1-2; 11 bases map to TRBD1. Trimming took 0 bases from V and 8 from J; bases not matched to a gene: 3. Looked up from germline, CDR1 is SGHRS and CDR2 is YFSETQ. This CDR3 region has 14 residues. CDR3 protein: CASSLAGQGDGYTF. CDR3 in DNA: TGCGCCAGCAGCTTGGCGGGACAGGGGGACGGCTACACCTTC.

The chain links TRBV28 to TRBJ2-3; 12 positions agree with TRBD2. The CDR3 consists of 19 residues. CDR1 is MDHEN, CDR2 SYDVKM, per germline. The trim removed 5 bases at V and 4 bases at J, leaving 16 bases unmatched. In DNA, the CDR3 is TGTGCCAGCAGTGGGCGGACTAGCGGGATCCTCGCGCCGGCAGATACGCAGTATTTT. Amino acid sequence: CASSGRTSGILAPADTQYF.